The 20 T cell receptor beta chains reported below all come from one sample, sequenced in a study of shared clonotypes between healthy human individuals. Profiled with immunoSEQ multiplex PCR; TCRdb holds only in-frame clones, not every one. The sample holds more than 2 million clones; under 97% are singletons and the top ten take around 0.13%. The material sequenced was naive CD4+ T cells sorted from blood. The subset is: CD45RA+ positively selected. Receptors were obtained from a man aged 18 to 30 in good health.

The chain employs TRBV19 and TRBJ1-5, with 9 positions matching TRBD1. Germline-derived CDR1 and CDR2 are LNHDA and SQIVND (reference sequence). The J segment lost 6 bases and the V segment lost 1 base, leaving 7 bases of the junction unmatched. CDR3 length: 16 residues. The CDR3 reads CASSIATGGAGQPQHF. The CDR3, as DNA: TGTGCCAGTAGTATAGCAACAGGGGGCGCGGGTCAGCCCCAGCATTTT.

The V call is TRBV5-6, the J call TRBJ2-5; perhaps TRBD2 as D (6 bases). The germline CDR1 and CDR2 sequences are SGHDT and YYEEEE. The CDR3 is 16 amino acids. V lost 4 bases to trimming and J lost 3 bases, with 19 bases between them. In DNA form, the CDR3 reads TGTGCCAGCAGCCAACCGGGAGAAACTAAAAAAGAGACCCAGTACTTC. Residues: CASSQPGETKKETQYF.

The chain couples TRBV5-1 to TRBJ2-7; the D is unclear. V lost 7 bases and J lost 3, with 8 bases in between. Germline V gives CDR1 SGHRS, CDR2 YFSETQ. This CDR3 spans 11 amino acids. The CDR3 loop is CASRISYEQYF. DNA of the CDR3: TGCGCCAGCCGAATTAGCTACGAGCAGTACTTC.

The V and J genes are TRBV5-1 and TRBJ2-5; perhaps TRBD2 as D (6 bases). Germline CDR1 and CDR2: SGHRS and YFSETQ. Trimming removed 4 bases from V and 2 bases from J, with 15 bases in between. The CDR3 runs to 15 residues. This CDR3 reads CASSTGLQKQETQYF. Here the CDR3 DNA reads TGCGCCAGCAGCACCGGACTACAGAAACAAGAGACCCAGTACTTC.

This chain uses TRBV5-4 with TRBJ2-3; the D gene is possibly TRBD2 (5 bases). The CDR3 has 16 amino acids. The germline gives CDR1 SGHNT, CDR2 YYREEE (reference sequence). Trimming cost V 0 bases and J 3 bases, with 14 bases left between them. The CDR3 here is CASSLGRSSRTDTQYF. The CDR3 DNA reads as TGTGCCAGCAGCTTGGGACGATCTAGCAGGACAGATACGCAGTATTTT.

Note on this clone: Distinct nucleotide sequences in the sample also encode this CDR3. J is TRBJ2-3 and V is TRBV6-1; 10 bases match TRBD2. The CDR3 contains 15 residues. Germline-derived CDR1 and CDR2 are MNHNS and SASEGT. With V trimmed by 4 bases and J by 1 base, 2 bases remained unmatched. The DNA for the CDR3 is TGTGCCAGCAGTGGTGGACTAGCGGGCACAGATACGCAGTATTTT. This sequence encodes CASSGGLAGTDTQYF.

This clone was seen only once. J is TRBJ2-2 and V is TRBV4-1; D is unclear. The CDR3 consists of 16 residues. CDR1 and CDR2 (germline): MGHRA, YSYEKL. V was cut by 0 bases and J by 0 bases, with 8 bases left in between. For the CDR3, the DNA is TGCGCCAGCAGCCAAGATGCATTCGCGAACACCGGGGAGCTGTTTTTT. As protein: CASSQDAFANTGELFF.

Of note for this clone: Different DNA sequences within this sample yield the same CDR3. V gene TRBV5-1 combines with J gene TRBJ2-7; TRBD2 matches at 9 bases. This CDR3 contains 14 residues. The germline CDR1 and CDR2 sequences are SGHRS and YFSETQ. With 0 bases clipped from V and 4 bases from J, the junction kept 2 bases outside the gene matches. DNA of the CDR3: TGCGCCAGCAGCTTGGCCAGCGGGGGGTACGAGCAGTACTTC. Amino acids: CASSLASGGYEQYF.

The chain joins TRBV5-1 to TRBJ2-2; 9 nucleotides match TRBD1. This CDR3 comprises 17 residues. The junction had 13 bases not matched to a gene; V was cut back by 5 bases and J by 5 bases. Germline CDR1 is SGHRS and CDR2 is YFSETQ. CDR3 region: CASRSGTGQGLTGELFF. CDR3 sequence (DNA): TGCGCCAGCAGATCCGGGACAGGACAGGGGTTAACCGGGGAGCTGTTTTTT. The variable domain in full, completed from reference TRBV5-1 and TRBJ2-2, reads KAGVTQTPRYLIKTRGQQVTLSCSPISGHRSVSWYQQTPGQGLQFLFEYFSETQRNKGNFPGRFSGRQFSNSRSEMNVSTLELGDSALYLCASRSGTGQGLTGELFFGEGSRLTVL.

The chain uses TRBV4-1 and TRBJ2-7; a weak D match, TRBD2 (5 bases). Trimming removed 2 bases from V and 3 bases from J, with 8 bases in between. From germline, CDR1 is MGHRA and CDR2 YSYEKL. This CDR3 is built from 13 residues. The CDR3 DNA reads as TGCGCCAGCAGCCAAAGACTATTCTACGAGCAGTACTTC. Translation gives CASSQRLFYEQYF.

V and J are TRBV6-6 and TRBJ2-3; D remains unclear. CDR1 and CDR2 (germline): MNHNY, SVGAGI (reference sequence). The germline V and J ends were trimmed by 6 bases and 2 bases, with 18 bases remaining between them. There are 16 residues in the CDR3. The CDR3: CASRPFPTTDTDTQYF. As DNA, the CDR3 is TGTGCCAGCAGGCCCTTCCCCACTACTGACACAGATACGCAGTATTTT.

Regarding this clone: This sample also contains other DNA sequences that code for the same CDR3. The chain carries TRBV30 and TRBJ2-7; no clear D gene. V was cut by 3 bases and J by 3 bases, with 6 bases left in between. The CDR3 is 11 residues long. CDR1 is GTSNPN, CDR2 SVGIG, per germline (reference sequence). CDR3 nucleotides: TGTGCCTGGAGCGCGGACTACGAGCAGTACTTC. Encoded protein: CAWSADYEQYF. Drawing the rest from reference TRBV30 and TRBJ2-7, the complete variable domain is SQTIHQWPATLVQPVGSPLSLECTVEGTSNPNLYWYRQAAGRGLQLLFYSVGIGQISSEVPQNLSASRPQDRQFILSSKKLLLSDSGFYLCAWSADYEQYFGPGTRLTVT.

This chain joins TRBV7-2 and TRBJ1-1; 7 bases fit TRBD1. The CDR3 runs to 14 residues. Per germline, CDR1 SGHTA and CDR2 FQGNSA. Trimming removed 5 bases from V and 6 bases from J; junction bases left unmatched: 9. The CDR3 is CASSPRGWGAEAFF. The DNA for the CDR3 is TGTGCCAGCAGCCCCAGGGGGTGGGGGGCTGAAGCTTTCTTT. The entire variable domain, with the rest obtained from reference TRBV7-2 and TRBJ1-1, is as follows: GAGVSQSPSNKVTEKGKDVELRCDPISGHTALYWYRQSLGQGLEFLIYFQGNSAPDKSGLPSDRFSAERTGGSVSTLTIQRTQQEDSAVYLCASSPRGWGAEAFFGQGTRLTVV.

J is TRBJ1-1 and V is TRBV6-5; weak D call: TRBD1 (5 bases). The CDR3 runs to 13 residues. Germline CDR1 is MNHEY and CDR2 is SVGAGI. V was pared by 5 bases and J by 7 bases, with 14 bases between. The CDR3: CASSNEKTDEAFF. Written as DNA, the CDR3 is TGTGCCAGCAGTAACGAGAAGACAGATGAAGCTTTCTTT.

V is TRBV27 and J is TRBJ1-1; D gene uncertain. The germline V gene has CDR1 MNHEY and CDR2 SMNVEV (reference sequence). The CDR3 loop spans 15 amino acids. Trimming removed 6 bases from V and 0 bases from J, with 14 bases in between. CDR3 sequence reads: CASRLELGLNTEAFF. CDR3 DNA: TGTGCCAGCAGGCTTGAATTAGGGTTGAACACTGAAGCTTTCTTT.

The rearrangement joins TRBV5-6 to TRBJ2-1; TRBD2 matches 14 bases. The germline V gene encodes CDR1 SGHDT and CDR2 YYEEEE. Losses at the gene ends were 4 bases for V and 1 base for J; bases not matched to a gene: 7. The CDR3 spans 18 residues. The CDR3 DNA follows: TGTGCCAGCAGCACTGGGACTAGCGGGGGCCGATCCTACAATGAGCAGTTCTTC. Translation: CASSTGTSGGRSYNEQFF.

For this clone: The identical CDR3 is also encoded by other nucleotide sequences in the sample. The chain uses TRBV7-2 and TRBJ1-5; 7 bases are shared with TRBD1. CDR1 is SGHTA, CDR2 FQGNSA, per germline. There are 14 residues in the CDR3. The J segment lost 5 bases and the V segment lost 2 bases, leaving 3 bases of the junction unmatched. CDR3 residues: CASSLRQGDQPQHF. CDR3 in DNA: TGTGCCAGCAGCTTACGACAGGGCGATCAGCCCCAGCATTTT.

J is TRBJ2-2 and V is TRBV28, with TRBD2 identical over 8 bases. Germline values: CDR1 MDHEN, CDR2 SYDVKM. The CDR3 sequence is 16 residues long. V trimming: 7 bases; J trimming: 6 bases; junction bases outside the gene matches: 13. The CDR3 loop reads CASKPPGLGPPGELFF. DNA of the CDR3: TGTGCCAGCAAACCTCCGGGACTAGGCCCCCCCGGGGAGCTGTTTTTT. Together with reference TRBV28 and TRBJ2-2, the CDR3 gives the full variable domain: DVKVTQSSRYLVKRTGEKVFLECVQDMDHENMFWYRQDPGLGLRLIYFSYDVKMKEKGDIPEGYSVSREKKERFSLILESASTNQTSMYLCASKPPGLGPPGELFFGEGSRLTVL.

The DNA for the CDR3 is TGTGCCATCAGTGAGTCGGGACTAGCGGGAGACAATGAGCAGTTCTTC. Its protein is CAISESGLAGDNEQFF. The chain carries TRBV10-3 and TRBJ2-1; 14 nucleotides line up with TRBD2. J gave up 5 bases and V 0 bases, and 0 bases lay outside the gene matches. The CDR3 has 16 residues. Germline values: CDR1 ENHRY, CDR2 SYGVKD.

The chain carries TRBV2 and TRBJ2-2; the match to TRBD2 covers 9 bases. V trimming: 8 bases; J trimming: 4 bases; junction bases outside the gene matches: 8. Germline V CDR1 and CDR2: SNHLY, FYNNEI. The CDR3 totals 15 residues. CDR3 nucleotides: TGTGCCAGCGGGTCAGCGGGAGGTCCCACCGGGGAGCTGTTTTTT. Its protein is CASGSAGGPTGELFF.